The sequence of this T cell receptor (beta chain) was determined in a study of blood T cell repertoires in COVID-19. Study information: Sources were T cells, B-cell-depleted T cells, or PBMCs; the material itself was cDNA or gDNA.

Per the authors' pipeline: The assay estimated nucleated cells by amplifying reference gene primers. Clones were sequenced by immunoSEQ multiplex PCR, and TCRdb holds only the in-frame ones, with some missing. V, J and clone size reflect that table, while D and trimming were determined from the DNA. The sample gives some 150,000 clones, 70% to 80% of which show up once; around 5% is in the top ten. Patients from Seattle were sampled longitudinally, starting during active infection. The CDR3 extends over 14 amino acids. CDR1 and CDR2 from the germline V gene are SGHRS and YFSETQ. Trimming shortened V by 4 bases and J by 0 bases, and 8 bases separated the two germline ends.

This sequence joins TRBV5-1 and TRBJ1-3; TRBD1 is a possible D gene (6 bases). Sequenced material: peripheral blood. This clonotype was obtained from a woman between 65 and 79 years old with COVID-19, enrolled during active disease. CDR3 amino acids: CASSPDSSGNTIYF. The CDR3 DNA reads as TGCGCCAGCAGCCCGGACAGCTCTGGAAACACCATATATTTT.